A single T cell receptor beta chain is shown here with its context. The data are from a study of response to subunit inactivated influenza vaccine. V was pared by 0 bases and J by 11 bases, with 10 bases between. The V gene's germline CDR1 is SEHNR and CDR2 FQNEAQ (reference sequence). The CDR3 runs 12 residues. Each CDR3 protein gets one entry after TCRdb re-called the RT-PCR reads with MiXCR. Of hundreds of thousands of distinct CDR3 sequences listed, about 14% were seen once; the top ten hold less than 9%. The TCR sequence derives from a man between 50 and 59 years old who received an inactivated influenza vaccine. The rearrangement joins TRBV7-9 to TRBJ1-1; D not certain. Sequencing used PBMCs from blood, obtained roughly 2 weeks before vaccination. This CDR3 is CASSLAAREAFF. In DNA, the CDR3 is TGTGCCAGCAGCTTAGCGGCCCGCGAGGCTTTCTTT.